A single TCR beta chain is shown here with its context. This sample was included in a study of yellow fever vaccine responses in identical twins. Trimming stripped 5 bases from V and 5 bases from J, with 10 bases between. The CDR3 is 13 amino acids. In germline, CDR1 is SGHTA, CDR2 FQGNSA. TCRdb reprocessed the RT-PCR reads with MiXCR, giving one entry per CDR3 protein. Of approximately 16,000 distinct CDR3 sequences listed, approximately 82% are singletons. This chain joins TRBV7-2 and TRBJ2-1; D may be TRBD1 or TRBD2 (5 bases each). Sequences were derived from T cells from blood (PBMCs), unsorted or a sorted subset (not recorded which), sampled before or after yellow fever vaccination (not recorded which). This clonotype was sampled from a woman younger than 30 who received the yellow fever vaccine. CDR3 sequence: CASSLRGDNEQFF. The CDR3 DNA reads TGTGCCAGCAGCCTACGGGGCGACAATGAGCAGTTCTTC.